This T cell receptor (beta chain) was sequenced in a study of blood T cell repertoires in COVID-19. Overall study context: Samples representing acute and convalescent COVID-19 were sourced from the United States, Italy and Spain. T cells, B-cell-depleted T cells, or PBMCs supplied cDNA or gDNA.

CDR3 length equals 13 residues. Germline-derived CDR1 and CDR2 are SGHNT and YYREEE (reference sequence). V was shortened by 0 bases and J by 8 bases, with 6 bases between the two germline ends. Methods used by the authors: For nucleated cells, counts were estimated from reference gene primer amplification. Data came from immunoSEQ multiplex PCR; TCRdb stores just in-frame clones and leaves some out. The DNA was the basis for D and trimming; V, J and clone size are from that table. The sample has hundreds of thousands of clones, just over 85% seen once; the top ten hold almost 1.5%. The chain uses TRBV5-4 and TRBJ1-6; D ambiguous. The receptor was isolated from a woman aged 25 to 39 with active or convalescent COVID-19. The sequencing input was peripheral blood. CDR3 nucleotide sequence: TGTGCCAGCAGCTTGGTGGGAGATTCACCCCTCCACTTT. Encoded protein: CASSLVGDSPLHF.